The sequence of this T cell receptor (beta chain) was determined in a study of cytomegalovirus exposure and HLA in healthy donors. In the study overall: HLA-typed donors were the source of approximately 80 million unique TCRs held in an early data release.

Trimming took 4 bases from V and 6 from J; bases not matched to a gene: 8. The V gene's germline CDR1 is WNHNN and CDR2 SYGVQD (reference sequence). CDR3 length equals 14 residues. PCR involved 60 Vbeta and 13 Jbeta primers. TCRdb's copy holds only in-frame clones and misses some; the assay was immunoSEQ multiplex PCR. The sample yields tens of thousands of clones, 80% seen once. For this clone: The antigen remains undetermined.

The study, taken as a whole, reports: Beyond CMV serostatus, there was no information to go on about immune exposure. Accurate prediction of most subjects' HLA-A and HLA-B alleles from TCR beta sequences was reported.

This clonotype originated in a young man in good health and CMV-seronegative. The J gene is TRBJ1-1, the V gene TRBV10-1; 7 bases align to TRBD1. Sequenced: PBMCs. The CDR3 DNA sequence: TGCGCCAGCAGTGTGTCCACAGGGGAGGCTGAAGCTTTCTTT. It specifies CASSVSTGEAEAFF.